The 26 T cell receptor beta chains below were found in one sample sequenced in a study of cytomegalovirus exposure and HLA in healthy donors. The PCR was carried out with 60 Vbeta primers and 13 Jbeta primers. Assay used: immunoSEQ multiplex PCR; TCRdb lists only in-frame clones, some missing. Of tens of thousands of clones in the sample, around 70% were seen once. Sequenced: PBMCs. The receptors shown here come from a woman younger than 45 in good health and CMV-seronegative.

CDR3 bases: TGCGCCAGCAGCGACCCGACTAGGCGCACAGATACGCAGTATTTT. It is translated as CASSDPTRRTDTQYF. This chain uses TRBV4-1 with TRBJ2-3, with D perhaps TRBD2 (6 bases). Looked up from germline, CDR1 is MGHRA and CDR2 is YSYEKL. The CDR3 spans 15 residues. V lost 5 bases and J 1 base, leaving 13 bases between the germline ends.

The genes are TRBV7-3 and TRBJ2-6; D is unresolved. The CDR3 totals 16 residues. V was trimmed by 3 bases and J by 0 bases, leaving 9 bases between them. Germline lookup yields CDR1 SGHTA and CDR2 FQGTGA. CDR3 in DNA: TGTGCCAGCAGCTTGGGCGTCAGCTCTGGGGCCAACGTCCTGACTTTC. As protein: CASSLGVSSGANVLTF.

The chain couples TRBV19 to TRBJ1-5; unclear D gene. Germline CDR1 and CDR2: LNHDA and SQIVND (reference sequence). This CDR3 contains 14 residues. Trimming removed 3 bases from V and 3 bases from J, with 9 bases in between. CDR3 DNA sequence: TGTGCCAGTAGTATCTCACAGAACAATCAGCCCCAGCATTTT. Its translation: CASSISQNNQPQHF. The complete variable domain, with remaining parts taken from reference TRBV19 and TRBJ1-5, reads DGGITQSPKYLFRKEGQNVTLSCEQNLNHDAMYWYRQDPGQGLRLIYYSQIVNDFQKGDIAEGYSVSREKKESFPLTVTSAQKNPTAFYLCASSISQNNQPQHFGDGTRLSIL.

This clone was seen a handful of times. The chain combines TRBV5-6 with TRBJ2-5, with 9 bases fitting TRBD2. The V and J ends lost 3 bases and 2 bases, in that order; junction bases with no gene match: 5. The V gene's germline CDR1 is SGHDT and CDR2 YYEEEE. CDR3 size: 15 residues. CDR3 sequence: CASSWPAGGQETQYF. CDR3 sequence (DNA): TGTGCCAGCAGCTGGCCCGCGGGGGGGCAAGAGACCCAGTACTTC.

With respect to this clone: This likely comes from a read error, as the CDR3 has no conserved phenylalanine or tryptophan at its end. The chain joins TRBV29-1 to TRBJ1-3; no clear D gene. CDR3 length: 13 residues. CDR1 and CDR2 from the germline V gene are SQVTM and ANQGSEA. Trimming removed 4 bases from V and 0 bases from J, with 7 bases in between. CDR3 in DNA: TGCAGCGTTGTGGGCTCCTCTGGAAACACCATATATGTT. This encodes CSVVGSSGNTIYV.

J is TRBJ1-5 and V is TRBV7-9; 7 nucleotides agree with TRBD1. Germline V CDR1 and CDR2: SEHNR, FQNEAQ (reference sequence). With 0 bases clipped from V and 6 bases from J, the junction kept 8 bases outside the gene matches. CDR3 size: 16 residues. CDR3 nucleotide sequence: TGTGCCAGCAGCTTAGCGCCGGCAGGGGGAGGTCAGCCCCAGCATTTT. Protein: CASSLAPAGGGQPQHF.

The chain uses TRBV6-4 and TRBJ2-6; D gene ambiguous. Germline CDR1 is MRHNA and CDR2 is SNTAGT. V was shortened by 2 bases and J by 2 bases, with 4 bases between the two germline ends. The CDR3 covers 14 residues. The CDR3 reads CASSDTAGANVLTF. Written as DNA, the CDR3 is TGTGCCAGCAGTGACACGGCTGGGGCCAACGTCCTGACTTTC.

This rearrangement joins TRBV23-1 to TRBJ2-2; 7 bases map to TRBD1. TRBV23-1 is known as an ORF, though its function is uncertain. The CDR3 length is 16 residues. V was clipped by 4 bases and J by 5 bases; unmatched bases: 10. In nucleotides, the CDR3 is TGCGCCAGCAGTCCCACAGGGGAGTATTGGACCGGGGAGCTGTTTTTT. This sequence encodes CASSPTGEYWTGELFF.

This rearrangement joins TRBV7-3 to TRBJ1-1; D might be TRBD1 (5 bases). Germline CDR1 and CDR2: SGHTA and FQGTGA. V lost 3 bases, J lost 8 bases, and 13 bases lay in between. There are 13 residues in the CDR3. The CDR3 DNA is TGTGCCAGCAGCTTGCCCAGGGTATCCGAAGCTTTCTTT. Translation gives CASSLPRVSEAFF. Together with reference TRBV7-3 and TRBJ1-1, the CDR3 gives the full variable domain: GAGVSQTPSNKVTEKGKYVELRCDPISGHTALYWYRQSLGQGPEFLIYFQGTGAADDSGLPNDRFFAVRPEGSVSTLKIQRTERGDSAVYLCASSLPRVSEAFFGQGTRLTVV.

This clone was observed a few times. The chain joins TRBV6-5 to TRBJ1-6; D unclear. The germline V gene has CDR1 MNHEY and CDR2 SVGAGI. The CDR3 is 13 residues long. V dropped 2 bases and J dropped 8 bases, with 7 bases sitting between them. CDR3 amino acids: CASSYATHSPLHF. CDR3 sequence (DNA): TGTGCCAGCAGTTACGCGACACATTCACCCCTCCACTTT.

V usage is TRBV30 and J usage is TRBJ2-7; the match to TRBD2 covers 7 bases. Germline loops: CDR1 GTSNPN, CDR2 SVGIG (reference sequence). V dropped 0 bases and J dropped 2; count of bases not matched to a gene: 7. The CDR3 is 15 residues long. Here the CDR3 reads CAWSVLGRGTYEQYF. CDR3 sequence (DNA): TGTGCCTGGAGTGTACTGGGGAGGGGAACCTACGAGCAGTACTTC. Full variable domain (remainder filled in from reference TRBV30 and TRBJ2-7): SQTIHQWPATLVQPVGSPLSLECTVEGTSNPNLYWYRQAAGRGLQLLFYSVGIGQISSEVPQNLSASRPQDRQFILSSKKLLLSDSGFYLCAWSVLGRGTYEQYFGPGTRLTVT.

This chain uses TRBV4-1 with TRBJ1-1, with TRBD1 matching 7 bases. The V gene's germline CDR1 is MGHRA and CDR2 YSYEKL. V lost 1 base, J lost 9 bases, and 8 bases stayed unmatched. The CDR3 sequence is 14 residues long. CDR3 DNA sequence: TGCGCCAGCAGCCAAGTTTTAAAGGACAGGAAAGCTTTCTTT. As protein: CASSQVLKDRKAFF.

The chain couples TRBV7-8 to TRBJ2-7; 8 bases align to TRBD1. Germline CDR1 reads SGHVS; CDR2 reads FQNEAQ. V was pared by 5 bases and J by 6 bases, with 9 bases of the junction left unmatched. The CDR3 runs to 14 residues. This CDR3 is CASSQGQGVLEQYF. The DNA of the CDR3 is TGTGCCAGCAGCCAAGGACAGGGAGTACTCGAGCAGTACTTC. Complete variable domain (other parts from reference TRBV7-8 and TRBJ2-7): GAGVSQSPRYKVAKRGQDVALRCDPISGHVSLFWYQQALGQGPEFLTYFQNEAQLDKSGLPSDRFFAERPEGSVSTLKIQRTQQEDSAVYLCASSQGQGVLEQYFGPGTRLTVT.

The rearrangement links TRBV9 to TRBJ2-5; 8 bases fit TRBD2. The germline gives CDR1 SGDLS, CDR2 YYNGEE. Trimming removed 0 bases from V and 6 bases from J; junction bases left unmatched: 4. This CDR3 comprises 14 residues. CDR3 region: CASSVARTSQTQYF. The CDR3 DNA reads TGTGCCAGCAGCGTAGCTAGGACTAGCCAGACCCAGTACTTC. Variable domain in full (rest from reference TRBV9 and TRBJ2-5): DSGVTQTPKHLITATGQRVTLRCSPRSGDLSVYWYQQSLDQGLQFLIQYYNGEERAKGNILERFSAQQFPDLHSELNLSSLELGDSALYFCASSVARTSQTQYFGPGTRLLVL.

V usage is TRBV12-5 and J usage is TRBJ1-2; D unclear. V was cut by 1 base and J by 0 bases, with 3 bases left in between. Germline V gene data show CDR1 as LGHNT and CDR2 as FRNRAP. The CDR3 runs to 13 residues. CDR3 in DNA: TGTGCTAGTGGTTTGGCGGCTAACTATGGCTACACCTTC. This codes for CASGLAANYGYTF.

The chain couples TRBV4-2 to TRBJ2-3; D is possibly TRBD2 (6 bases). Deletions cut 4 bases from V and 4 bases from J, with 12 bases between. The CDR3 loop spans 14 amino acids. Germline V gene lookup returns CDR1 LGHNA and CDR2 YNFKEQ. The CDR3 reads CASSPGLAADTQYF. CDR3 DNA sequence: TGTGCCAGCAGCCCGGGACTGGCGGCAGATACGCAGTATTTT.

The chain employs TRBV28 and TRBJ1-1; D possibly corresponds to TRBD1 (5 bases). Trimming cost V 2 bases and J 1 base, with 17 bases left between them. The CDR3 contains 17 residues. The germline V gene has CDR1 MDHEN and CDR2 SYDVKM. CDR3 sequence reads: CASSLRGFHEKNTEAFF. CDR3 coding DNA: TGTGCCAGCAGTTTAAGGGGATTTCACGAAAAGAACACTGAAGCTTTCTTT.

The chain recombines TRBV9 with TRBJ2-7; 7 nucleotides align to TRBD2. The CDR3 has 14 residues. After removal of 0 bases from V and 2 bases from J, the junction contained 2 bases not matched to a gene. Germline V gene data show CDR1 as SGDLS and CDR2 as YYNGEE. CDR3 residues: CASSVAGGTYEQYF. CDR3 nucleotide sequence: TGTGCCAGCAGCGTAGCCGGGGGGACCTACGAGCAGTACTTC. The whole variable domain, filled in from reference TRBV9 and TRBJ2-7, reads DSGVTQTPKHLITATGQRVTLRCSPRSGDLSVYWYQQSLDQGLQFLIQYYNGEERAKGNILERFSAQQFPDLHSELNLSSLELGDSALYFCASSVAGGTYEQYFGPGTRLTVT.

This clone was detected only a few times. The chain recombines TRBV6-4 with TRBJ2-1; 12 bases are shared with TRBD2. The ends lost 1 base at V and 12 bases at J; junction bases unmatched: 4. Germline V gene lookup returns CDR1 MRHNA and CDR2 SNTAGT. The CDR3 sequence is 14 residues long. The CDR3: CASSDWLAGGPQFF. Written as DNA, the CDR3 is TGTGCCAGCAGTGACTGGCTAGCGGGGGGGCCGCAGTTCTTC.

V is TRBV29-1 and J is TRBJ2-2, with 7 positions matching TRBD1. In germline, CDR1 is SQVTM, CDR2 ANQGSEA. J lost 7 bases, V lost 6 bases, and 5 bases had no gene match. The CDR3 loop spans 12 amino acids. The CDR3 sequence is CSVTGFVGELFF. CDR3 in DNA: TGCAGCGTGACAGGGTTTGTCGGGGAGCTGTTTTTT.

The V and J genes are TRBV7-9 and TRBJ2-1, with D perhaps matching TRBD1 (6 bases). V was pared by 5 bases and J by 1 base, with 18 bases between. This CDR3 region has 17 residues. The germline V gene has CDR1 SEHNR and CDR2 FQNEAQ (reference sequence). The CDR3 loop reads CASSPRGSDSSYNEQFF. CDR3 DNA sequence: TGTGCCAGCAGCCCTAGGGGCTCGGACAGTTCCTACAATGAGCAGTTCTTC.

This clone has just a few counts. The gene calls are TRBV6-1 and TRBJ2-5; D unclear. Germline CDR1 reads MNHNS; CDR2 reads SASEGT. The CDR3 is 12 amino acids. V dropped 7 bases and J dropped 2 bases, with 8 bases sitting between them. CDR3 in DNA: TGTGCCAGCATGTGGGCTCAAGAGACCCAGTACTTC. This codes for CASMWAQETQYF.

This clone was seen only once. The DNA of the CDR3 is TGTGCCAGCAGCTTAGCTGGCAGCGGCCCCGGGGCCAACGTCCTGACTTTC. It translates to CASSLAGSGPGANVLTF. This chain links TRBV7-9 with TRBJ2-6, with a tentative D call TRBD2 (5 bases). Germline V gene sequence: CDR1 SEHNR, CDR2 FQNEAQ (reference sequence). The CDR3 covers 17 residues. The V and J ends lost 0 bases and 4 bases respectively, with 13 bases between them.

CDR3 loop: CASSLVPHSNQPQHF. In nucleotides, the CDR3 is TGTGCCAGCAGCTTGGTGCCACATAGCAATCAGCCCCAGCATTTT. The chain recombines TRBV5-8 with TRBJ1-5, with D unclear. Germline V CDR1 and CDR2: SGHTS, YDEGEE. Trimming took 0 bases from V and 0 from J, leaving 7 bases between them. The CDR3 covers 15 residues.

The chain couples TRBV5-1 to TRBJ1-1; D might be TRBD1 (5 bases). Trimming took off 5 bases at V and 7 bases at J, with 15 bases between the two ends. The CDR3 runs to 13 residues. Germline V CDR1 and CDR2: SGHRS, YFSETQ. The CDR3 coding sequence is TGCGCCAGCAGAGGAGGGGATATGGGTGAAGCTTTCTTT. It codes for CASRGGDMGEAFF.

This clone was counted a few times. The rearrangement uses TRBV27 and TRBJ2-7, with TRBD1 matching 9 bases. V trimming: 7 bases; J trimming: 6 bases; junction bases outside the gene matches: 10. CDR1 and CDR2 from the germline V gene are MNHEY and SMNVEV (reference sequence). This CDR3 region has 14 residues. CDR3 coding DNA: TGTGCCAGCAACGACCGGGACAGGGTTTCCGAGCAGTACTTC. Its protein product is CASNDRDRVSEQYF.